A selection of T cell receptor beta chains follows, all from one sample in a study of PD-1 blockade in classical Hodgkin lymphoma. TCRdb's table, derived via immunoSEQ multiplex PCR, lists solely in-frame clones and lacks some. The sample lists around 100,000 clones, around 89% occurring once. The input for sequencing was peripheral blood mononuclear cells (PBMCs), taken before the second cycle of nivolumab. The receptors originated from a human donor with classical Hodgkin lymphoma. The CDR3 runs from the conserved cysteine through the conserved F or W. A D gene is named only where the DNA matches it firmly. Rows may omit the clone size; those that give it use once, few, many or a size class.

clone_size	j_call	d_call	v_call	cdr3_nt	cdr3_aa
.	TRBJ2-1	.	TRBV7-2	TGTGCCAGCAGCTTAGGGGGACTTACCTGGGAGCAGTTCTTC	CASSLGGLTWEQFF
.	TRBJ1-2	TRBD1	TRBV6-6	TGTGCCAGCAGTTACGGAGAGGGGGCCTATGGCTACACCTTC	CASSYGEGAYGYTF
.	TRBJ1-4	.	TRBV4-3	TGCGCCAGCAGCGGTCTTGGCGAAAAACTGTTTTTT	CASSGLGEKLFF
.	TRBJ1-3	.	TRBV5-1	TGCGCCAGCAGCCGCACGGGAGGCCAGGAGCGAAACACCATATATTTT	CASSRTGGQERNTIYF
.	TRBJ1-2	.	TRBV11-2	TGTGCCAGCAGCTTTACGCCCCCGCAACCCCTATGCTACACCTTC	CASSFTPPQPLCYTF
once	TRBJ2-4	TRBD1	TRBV7-9	TGTGCCAGCAGCCCCGGGACAGGGATAGGGGTTCGAGCCAAAAACATTCAGTACTTC	CASSPGTGIGVRAKNIQYF
.	TRBJ1-2	.	TRBV14	TGTGCCAGCAGCCAAGACCGGGGCCCTAACTATGGCTACACCTTC	CASSQDRGPNYGYTF
.	TRBJ1-3	.	TRBV11-3	TGTGCCAGCAGCATAGGGCCCGGAAACACCATATATTTT	CASSIGPGNTIYF
.	TRBJ2-7	.	TRBV5-4	TGTGCCAGCAGCTTCGGTACGGCTTACGAGCAGTACTTC	CASSFGTAYEQYF
once	TRBJ1-1	.	TRBV6-6	TGTGCCAGCAGTTACTCGAGAACGGGTATCACTGAAGCTTTCTTT	CASSYSRTGITEAFF
.	TRBJ2-7	.	TRBV7-6	TGTGCCAGCAGCTTATCGGACAGTGCGTTCTACGAGCAGTACTTC	CASSLSDSAFYEQYF
once	TRBJ1-2	.	TRBV18	TGTGCCAGCTCACCAAATGATCGGGTACAAGTGGATGGCTACACCTTC	CASSPNDRVQVDGYTF
many	TRBJ2-7	TRBD1	TRBV9	TGTGCCAGCAGCGAGGGACAGGGGGTTACCTACGAGCAGTACTTC	CASSEGQGVTYEQYF
.	TRBJ1-5	TRBD1	TRBV10-3	TGTGCCATCAGTGAGTCCGGGCCCCAGGGGGAACAGCCCCAGCATTTT	CAISESGPQGEQPQHF
.	TRBJ2-5	.	TRBV5-1	TGCGCCAGCAGTCTGAAGAAAGAGACCCAGTACTTC	CASSLKKETQYF
.	TRBJ1-1	TRBD1	TRBV7-9	TGTGCCAGCAGAGCGGGCGGGACAGGGGGAGGGAACACTGAAGCTTTCTTT	CASRAGGTGGGNTEAFF
.	TRBJ2-7	.	TRBV4-1	TGCGCCAGCAGCCCTGAGGAGCGGGTCACCTACGAGCAGTACTTC	CASSPEERVTYEQYF
.	TRBJ2-1	TRBD1	TRBV7-6	TGTGCCAGCAGCTTAGCGATGGGACAGCTATCCTACAATGAGCAGTTCTTC	CASSLAMGQLSYNEQFF
.	TRBJ2-5	.	TRBV2	TGTGCCAGCAGTGAAACGGGAGAGACCCAGTACTTC	CASSETGETQYF
.	TRBJ2-5	.	TRBV6-4	TGTGCCAGCAGTCGAGAAGTTAAAGAGACCCAGTACTTC	CASSREVKETQYF
.	TRBJ2-3	.	TRBV7-9	TGTGCCAGCAGCTCGATAGGGTATATGCAGTATTTT	CASSSIGYMQYF
.	TRBJ1-1	TRBD1	TRBV6-6	TGTGCCAGCAGTTCGACAGGGCCGAACACTGAAGCTTTCTTT	CASSSTGPNTEAFF
.	TRBJ2-2	.	TRBV4-3	TGCGCCAGCAGCCAAGATCGGTTCAGGGGTACCGGGGAGCTGTTTTTT	CASSQDRFRGTGELFF
.	TRBJ2-1	.	TRBV11-2	TGTGCCAGCAGCTTAGCCAGAGGGAACAATGAGCAGTTCTTC	CASSLARGNNEQFF
.	TRBJ2-2	TRBD2	TRBV6-1	TGTGCCAGCAGTGCCCTCCGAGCGGGGGGGCCAATCGGGGAGCTGTTTTTT	CASSALRAGGPIGELFF
few	TRBJ2-3	TRBD2	TRBV11-2	TGTGCCAGCAGCCTAGCGGGGGGGCGGGTAGATACGCAGTATTTT	CASSLAGGRVDTQYF
.	TRBJ1-6	TRBD1	TRBV30	TGTGCCTGGAGTTTGGGACAGGAGGAATCACCCCTCCACTTT	CAWSLGQEESPLHF
.	TRBJ2-7	.	TRBV2	TGTGCCAGCAGTGAGAATCCAGCGGGCTACGAGCAGTACTTC	CASSENPAGYEQYF
few	TRBJ2-5	.	TRBV4-3	TGCGCCAGCAGCCAAGACTGGGAGTTCTTCGAAACAGGGTTGTTTCGGGAGACCCAGTACTTC	CASSQDWEFFETGLFRETQYF